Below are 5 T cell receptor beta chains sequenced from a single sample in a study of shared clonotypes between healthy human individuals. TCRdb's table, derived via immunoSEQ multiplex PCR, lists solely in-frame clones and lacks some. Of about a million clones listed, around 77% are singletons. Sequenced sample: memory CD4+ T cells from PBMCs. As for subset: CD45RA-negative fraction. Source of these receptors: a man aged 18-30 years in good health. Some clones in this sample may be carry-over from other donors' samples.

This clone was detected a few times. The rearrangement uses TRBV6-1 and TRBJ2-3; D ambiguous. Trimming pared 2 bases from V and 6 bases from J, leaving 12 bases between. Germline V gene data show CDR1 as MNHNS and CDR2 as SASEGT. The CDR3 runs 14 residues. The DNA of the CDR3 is TGTGCCAGCAGTGAATACTGGTCCGGGGATACGCAGTATTTT. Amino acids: CASSEYWSGDTQYF.

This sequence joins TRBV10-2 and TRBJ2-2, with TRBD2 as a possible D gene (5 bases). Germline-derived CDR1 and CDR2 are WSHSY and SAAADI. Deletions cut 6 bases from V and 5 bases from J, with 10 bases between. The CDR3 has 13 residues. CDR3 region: CASSGDRTGELFF. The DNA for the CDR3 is TGCGCCAGCAGCGGGGATAGAACCGGGGAGCTGTTTTTT.

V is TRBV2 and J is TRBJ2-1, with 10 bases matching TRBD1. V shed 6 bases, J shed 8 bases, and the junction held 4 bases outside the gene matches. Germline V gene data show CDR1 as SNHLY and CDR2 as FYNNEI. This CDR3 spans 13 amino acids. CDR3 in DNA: TGTGCCAGCAGGCCGGACAGGGGGTATGAGCAGTTCTTC. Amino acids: CASRPDRGYEQFF. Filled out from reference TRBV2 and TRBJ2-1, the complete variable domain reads EPEVTQTPSHQVTQMGQEVILRCVPISNHLYFYWYRQILGQKVEFLVSFYNNEISEKSEIFDDQFSVERPDGSNFTLKIRSTKLEDSAMYFCASRPDRGYEQFFGPGTRLTVL.

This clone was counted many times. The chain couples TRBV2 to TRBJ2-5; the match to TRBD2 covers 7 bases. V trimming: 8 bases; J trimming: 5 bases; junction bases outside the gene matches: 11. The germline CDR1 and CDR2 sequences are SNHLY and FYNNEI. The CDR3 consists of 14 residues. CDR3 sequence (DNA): TGTGCCAGCGGCCAAATGGGACTACAGGAGACCCAGTACTTC. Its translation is CASGQMGLQETQYF.

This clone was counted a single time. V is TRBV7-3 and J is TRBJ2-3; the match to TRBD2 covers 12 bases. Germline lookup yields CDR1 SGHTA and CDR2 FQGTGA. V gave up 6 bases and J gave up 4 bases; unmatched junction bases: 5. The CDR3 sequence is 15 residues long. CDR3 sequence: CASSSTSGSADTQYF. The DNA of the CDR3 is TGTGCCAGCAGTTCGACTAGCGGGAGCGCAGATACGCAGTATTTT.